This section outlines one T cell receptor (beta chain) sequence together with its context. The V end lost 3 bases, the J end lost 4 bases, and 11 bases lay between the germline ends. CDR3 length: 14 residues. Germline values: CDR1 SGHDT, CDR2 YYEEEE. Per the study methods: From reference gene primer amplification, estimates of nucleated cell counts were derived. Some clones are missing from TCRdb's copy, which holds only in-frame ones; the method was immunoSEQ multiplex PCR. V and J calls and clone size come straight from that table; D and trimming were deduced from the DNA. Of 150,000 to 200,000 clones in the sample, roughly 93% were seen once. This sample is drawn from a study of blood T cell repertoires in COVID-19. Study-wide background: COVID-19 samples, acute and convalescent, were from the United States, Italy and Spain. Nucleic acid was either cDNA or gDNA, and it came from T cells, B-cell-depleted T cells, or PBMCs.

The TCR originated in a man younger than 35 with COVID-19, enrolled during active disease. What was sequenced was peripheral blood. The rearrangement uses TRBV5-6 and TRBJ1-5; the D gene is possibly TRBD1 (5 bases). The CDR3 here is CASSSGLYNQPQHF. The CDR3 nucleotides are TGTGCCAGCAGCTCGGGACTGTATAATCAGCCCCAGCATTTT.